Sequencing of this TCR beta chain was carried out in a study of CXCR3-negative and CXCR3-positive naive CD8 T cells. Study results and caveats: TRB CDR3s were more hydrophobic in CXCR3-positive than in CXCR3-negative naive cells.

Via 5' RACE with UMI labels, TRB cDNA libraries were prepared. TCRdb reanalyzed the 5' RACE reads, giving one entry per CDR3 protein sequence and no DNA. This table lists fewer than 55,000 distinct CDR3 sequences. The naive CD8+ gate required CD45RO-CCR7+CD27+CD95- phenotype. Germline V gives CDR1 SGHVS, CDR2 FNYEAQ. The CDR3 runs 14 residues. Comment on this clonotype: The antigen remains undetermined.

The sequence was obtained from a human donor in good health. Some clones in this sample may be carry-over from other donors' samples. This sequence joins TRBV7-6 and TRBJ1-1; the D gene TCRdb calls, TRBD1, cannot be checked with no DNA. Specimen: naive CXCR3- CD8+ T cells from blood. Subset meaning: CD45RO-CCR7+CD27+CD95- naive CD8+ T cells lacking CXCR3 (TNR3-). The CDR3 sequence is CASSHRDTLEEAFF.